The clone carrying this T cell receptor (beta chain) was counted ten times or more. Its antigen is undetermined. In TCRdb, the RT-PCR reads were re-called with MiXCR into one record per CDR3 protein. Here the sample spans a few hundred thousand distinct CDR3 sequences, approximately 10% being singletons. The data were obtained in a study of response to subunit inactivated influenza vaccine. Study observations and caveats: Few new T cells, the authors suggested, are recruited by each seasonal influenza vaccination.

Germline V CDR1 and CDR2: MDHEN, SYDVKM. The CDR3 loop spans 14 amino acids. Trimming removed 1 base from V and 5 bases from J; junction bases left unmatched: 4. This sample comprised PBMCs from blood, obtained 45 days after vaccination. This chain uses TRBV28 with TRBJ1-1, with 7 bases aligning to TRBD1. This receptor was identified in a man aged 50 to 60 who received an inactivated influenza vaccine. The CDR3 nucleotides read TGTGCCAGCAGTTTATCAGGGGGTGGGACTGAAGCTTTCTTT. It is translated as CASSLSGGGTEAFF.